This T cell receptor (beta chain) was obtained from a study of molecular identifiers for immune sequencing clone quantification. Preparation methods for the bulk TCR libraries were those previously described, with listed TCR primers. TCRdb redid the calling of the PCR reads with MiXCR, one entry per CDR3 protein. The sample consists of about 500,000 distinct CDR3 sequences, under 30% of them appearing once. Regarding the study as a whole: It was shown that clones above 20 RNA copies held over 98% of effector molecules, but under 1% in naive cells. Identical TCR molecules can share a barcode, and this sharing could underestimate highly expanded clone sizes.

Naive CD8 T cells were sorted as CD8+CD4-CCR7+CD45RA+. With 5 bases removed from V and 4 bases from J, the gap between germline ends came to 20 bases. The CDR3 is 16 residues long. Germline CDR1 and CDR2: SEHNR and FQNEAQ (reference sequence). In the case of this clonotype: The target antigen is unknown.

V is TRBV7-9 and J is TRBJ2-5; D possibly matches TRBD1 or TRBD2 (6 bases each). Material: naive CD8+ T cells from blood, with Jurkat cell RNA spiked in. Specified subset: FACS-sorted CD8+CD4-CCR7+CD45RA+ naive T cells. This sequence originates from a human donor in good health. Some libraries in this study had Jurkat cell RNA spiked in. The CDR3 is CASSNVRGLEVETQYF. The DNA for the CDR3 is TGTGCCAGCAGCAACGTCCGGGGGCTAGAGGTAGAGACCCAGTACTTC.